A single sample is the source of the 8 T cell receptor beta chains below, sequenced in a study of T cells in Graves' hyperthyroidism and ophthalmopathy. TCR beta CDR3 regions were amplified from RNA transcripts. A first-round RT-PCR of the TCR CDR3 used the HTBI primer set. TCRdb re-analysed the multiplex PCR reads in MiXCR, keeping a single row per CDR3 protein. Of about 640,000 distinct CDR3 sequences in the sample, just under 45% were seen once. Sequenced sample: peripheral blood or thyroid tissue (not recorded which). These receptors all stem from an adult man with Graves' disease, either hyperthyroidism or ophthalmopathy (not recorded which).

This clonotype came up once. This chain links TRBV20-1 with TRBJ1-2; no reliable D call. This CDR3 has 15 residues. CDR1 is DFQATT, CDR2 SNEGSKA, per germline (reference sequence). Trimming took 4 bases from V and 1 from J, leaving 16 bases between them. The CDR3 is CSATGVRVLNYGYTF. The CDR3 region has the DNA TGCAGTGCTACCGGGGTTAGGGTACTTAACTATGGCTACACCTTC.

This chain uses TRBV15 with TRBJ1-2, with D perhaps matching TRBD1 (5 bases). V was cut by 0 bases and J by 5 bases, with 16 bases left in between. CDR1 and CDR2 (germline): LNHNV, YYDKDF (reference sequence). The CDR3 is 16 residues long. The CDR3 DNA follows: TGTGCCACCAGCAGAGAGAGGCGGGGGTCGGAGTATGGCTACACCTTC. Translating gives CATSRERRGSEYGYTF.

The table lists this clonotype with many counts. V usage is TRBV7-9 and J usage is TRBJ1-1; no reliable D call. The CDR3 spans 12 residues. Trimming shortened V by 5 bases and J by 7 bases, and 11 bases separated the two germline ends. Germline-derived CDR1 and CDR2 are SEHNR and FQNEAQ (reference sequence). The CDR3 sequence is CASSPGPGEAFF. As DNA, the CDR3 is TGTGCCAGCAGCCCGGGCCCTGGTGAAGCTTTCTTT. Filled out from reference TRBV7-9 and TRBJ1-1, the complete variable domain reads DTGVSQNPRHKITKRGQNVTFRCDPISEHNRLYWYRQTLGQGPEFLTYFQNEAQLEKSRLLSDRFSAERPKGSFSTLEIQRTEQGDSAMYLCASSPGPGEAFFGQGTRLTVV.

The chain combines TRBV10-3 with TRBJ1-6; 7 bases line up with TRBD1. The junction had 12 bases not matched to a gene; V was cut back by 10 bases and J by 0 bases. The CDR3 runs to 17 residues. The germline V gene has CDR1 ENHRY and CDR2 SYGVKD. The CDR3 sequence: CASGPTGVTSYNSPLHF. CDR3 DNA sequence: TGTGCCAGCGGGCCCACAGGGGTGACCTCCTATAATTCACCCCTCCACTTT.

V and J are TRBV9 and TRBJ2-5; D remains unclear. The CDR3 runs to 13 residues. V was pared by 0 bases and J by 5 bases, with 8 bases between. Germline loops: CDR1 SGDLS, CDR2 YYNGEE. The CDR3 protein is CASSVGGAETQYF. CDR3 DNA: TGTGCCAGCAGCGTAGGTGGCGCCGAGACCCAGTACTTC.

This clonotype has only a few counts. The CDR3 DNA reads TGTGCCAGCAGCCCCCTTAAGGACACTGAAGCTTTCTTT. It translates to CASSPLKDTEAFF. This chain connects TRBV11-2 to TRBJ1-1, with D uncertain. The V gene lost 5 bases and the J gene lost 3 bases, with 10 bases spanning the gap. The CDR3 has 13 amino acids. Germline values: CDR1 SGHAT, CDR2 FQNNGV.

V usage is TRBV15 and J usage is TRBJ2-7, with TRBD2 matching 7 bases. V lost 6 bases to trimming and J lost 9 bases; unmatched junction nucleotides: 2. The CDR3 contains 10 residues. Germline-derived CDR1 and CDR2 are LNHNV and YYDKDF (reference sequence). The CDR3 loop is CATSRGGQYF. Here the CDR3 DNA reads TGTGCCACCAGTCGCGGGGGGCAGTACTTC.

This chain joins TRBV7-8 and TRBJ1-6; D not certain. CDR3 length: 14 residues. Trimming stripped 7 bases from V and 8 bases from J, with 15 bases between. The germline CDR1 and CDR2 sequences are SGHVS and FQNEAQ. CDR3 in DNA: TGTGCCAGCACCCCAACGAGGGCATATTCACCCCTCCACTTT. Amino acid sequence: CASTPTRAYSPLHF.